This is a list of T cell receptor beta chains from one sample in a study of T cell responses to AZD1222 COVID-19 vaccine. Generated by immunoSEQ multiplex PCR, the TCRdb table keeps only in-frame clones and is missing some. The table lists roughly 120,000 clones, 93% of them singletons. The sequenced sample was peripheral blood, obtained on day 0 of AZD1222 vaccination. The receptor set was obtained from an adult in good health. CDR3s include the opening cysteine and the closing phenylalanine or tryptophan. D genes are given only for firm matches. Size is stated for part of the rows, as once, few or many counts, or as a class when the clone is expanded.

D gene	V gene	J gene	clone size	CDR3 protein	CDR3 DNA
NA	TRBV19	TRBJ1-1	NA	CASRLMNSNTEAFF	TGTGCCAGTAGGTTAATGAACAGCAACACTGAAGCTTTCTTT
NA	TRBV5-4	TRBJ1-4	NA	CASSPSGSLNEKLFF	TGTGCCAGCAGCCCATCGGGGTCTTTAAATGAAAAACTGTTTTTT
NA	TRBV13	TRBJ2-3	NA	CASSLSFGTDTQYF	TGTGCCAGCAGTCTATCGTTCGGAACAGATACGCAGTATTTT
NA	TRBV28	TRBJ2-3	NA	CASSLFQRTTDTQYF	TGTGCCAGCAGCCTCTTCCAGCGCACAACAGATACGCAGTATTTT
NA	TRBV19	TRBJ2-7	once	CASSIDGSSYEQYF	TGTGCCAGTAGTATAGACGGCAGCTCCTACGAGCAGTACTTC
NA	TRBV21-1	TRBJ2-2	NA	CASSDRGILSGRAGELFF	TGTGCCAGCAGCGATCGCGGGATCCTTAGCGGGAGGGCCGGGGAGCTGTTTTTT
NA	TRBV9	TRBJ1-1	once	CASSVDRSTEAFF	TGTGCCAGCAGCGTGGACAGATCCACTGAAGCTTTCTTT
NA	TRBV11-2	TRBJ2-3	NA	CASSSLDSSSTDTQYF	TGTGCCAGCAGCTCACTGGACAGCTCTAGCACAGATACGCAGTATTTT
NA	TRBV5-8	TRBJ2-2	NA	CASSLGLNTGELFF	TGTGCCAGCAGCTTGGGACTCAACACCGGGGAGCTGTTTTTT
NA	TRBV19	TRBJ1-6	NA	CATAAYNSPLHF	TGTGCCACAGCGGCCTATAATTCACCCCTCCACTTT
NA	TRBV7-6	TRBJ2-1	NA	CASSLGSYNEQFF	TGTGCCAGCAGCTTGGGCTCCTACAATGAGCAGTTCTTC
NA	TRBV5-1	TRBJ1-1	NA	CASKPHASTYTEAFF	TGCGCCAGCAAACCTCATGCATCGACTTACACTGAAGCTTTCTTT
NA	TRBV5-8	TRBJ2-1	NA	CASGTDRKGLNEQFF	TGTGCCAGCGGGACGGACAGGAAGGGACTTAATGAGCAGTTCTTC
NA	TRBV27	TRBJ2-1	NA	CASSLRHYNEQFF	TGTGCCAGCAGTTTAAGACATTACAATGAGCAGTTCTTC
TRBD2	TRBV19	TRBJ2-2	NA	CASSPWTSNGELFF	TGTGCCAGTAGTCCTTGGACTAGCAATGGGGAGCTGTTTTTT
TRBD1	TRBV24-1	TRBJ1-2	NA	CATSDSQTGGTNYGYTF	TGTGCCACCAGTGATTCACAAACAGGGGGAACTAACTATGGCTACACCTTC
NA	TRBV19	TRBJ1-5	NA	CASTKIQGNQPQHF	TGTGCCAGTACAAAAATTCAGGGCAATCAGCCCCAGCATTTT
TRBD1	TRBV19	TRBJ1-5	NA	CASTQGALQNQPQHF	TGTGCCAGTACCCAGGGGGCGCTGCAAAATCAGCCCCAGCATTTT
TRBD1	TRBV7-6	TRBJ1-4	once	CASRRAGTGSREKLFF	TGTGCCAGCAGACGAGCCGGGACAGGGTCTAGGGAAAAACTGTTTTTT